The rows below give T cell receptor beta chains drawn from one sample of a study of blood T cell repertoires in COVID-19. Here immunoSEQ multiplex PCR was the method, and the copy in TCRdb shows in-frame clones only, minus some. Of about 120,000 clones listed, about nine tenths were seen once; the top ten hold approximately 10%. What was sequenced was peripheral blood. These receptors were obtained from a man aged 50-59 years with acute or convalescent COVID-19. Each CDR3 is given without its conserved first and last residue.

J gene,V gene,CDR3 protein
TRBJ1-1,TRBV5-1,ASSLEHRNTEAF
TRBJ2-3,TRBV2,ASSEIAGGNTQY
TRBJ2-7,TRBV5-4,ASSLAGTSGTREQY
TRBJ2-1,TRBV5-1,ASRVQGSYNEQF
TRBJ2-2,TRBV29-1,SVALSRTGELF
TRBJ2-2,TRBV7-2,ASSTVKPYTGELF
TRBJ1-1,TRBV15,ATSSFSGGMNAF
TRBJ2-7,TRBV7-9,ASSLRSGGFAYEQY
TRBJ1-4,TRBV15,ATSRSTGINEKLF
TRBJ1-1,TRBV6-5,AANRGPGLNTEAF
TRBJ1-1,TRBV19,ASSIAGLNTEAF
TRBJ1-1,TRBV6-5,ASATGGNTEAF
TRBJ2-5,TRBV18,ASSLRDSQETQY
TRBJ1-1,TRBV2,ASIQEGFVGGTEAF
TRBJ2-7,TRBV4-2,ASSQELGTVYEQY
TRBJ1-2,TRBV11-2,ASSSWFSGVYGYT
TRBJ1-1,TRBV20-1,SASKQVSNTEAF
TRBJ2-7,TRBV5-4,ASSSRASSYEQY
TRBJ2-1,TRBV4-1,ASSPRGSSYNEQF
TRBJ2-7,TRBV18,ASSPKGQGVTYEQY
TRBJ1-5,TRBV28,ASSFPRVGSNQPQH
TRBJ2-7,TRBV7-3,ASSFGLGVGYEQY
TRBJ1-2,TRBV3-1/TRBV3-2,ASSQEGTLRGYT
TRBJ2-7,TRBV27,ASSFPRYDPDSGRLRFREQY
TRBJ2-7,TRBV5-1,ASAFWQGSYEQY
TRBJ2-7,TRBV11-1,ASSLFGQGSYEQY
TRBJ1-6,TRBV3-1/TRBV3-2,ASSQGQGQSPLH
TRBJ1-6,TRBV2,ASTGNSPLH
TRBJ2-3,TRBV4-2,ASSQGGGGGMTDTQY
TRBJ1-5,TRBV18,ASSLGQGTNQPQH
TRBJ2-2,TRBV7-3,ASSLRQGGRGELF
TRBJ1-2,TRBV14,ASGLGGNYGYT
TRBJ2-1,TRBV24-1,ATSDLQADSYNEQF
TRBJ2-2,TRBV24-1,ATSGGLNTGELF
TRBJ2-7,TRBV7-6,ASSSTSGPSYEQY
TRBJ1-2,TRBV6-5,ASSYSTVYGYT
TRBJ2-5,TRBV5-1,ASSWGLARQETQY
TRBJ2-5,TRBV7-2,ASSLVAGSQETQY
TRBJ2-2,TRBV6-1,ASSERRDRGRELF
TRBJ2-2,TRBV5-5,ASSWAYKGQDTGELF
TRBJ1-1,TRBV5-1,ASSLSVNTEAF
TRBJ1-2,TRBV5-1,ASSLTGVEYGYT
TRBJ1-1,TRBV10-2,AGARDRNTEAF
TRBJ2-2,TRBV29-1,SVEGSGNTGELF
TRBJ1-6,TRBV2,ASSGNSPLH
TRBJ2-2,TRBV6-5,ATSSYTGELF
TRBJ2-6,TRBV5-6,ASSISGILA
TRBJ1-1,TRBV19,ASIRLRDGTEAF
TRBJ1-1,TRBV6-5,ASSLTGNTEAF
TRBJ1-1,TRBV18,ASSPQSGTEAF
TRBJ1-3,TRBV9,ASSVFGNTIY
TRBJ2-5,TRBV28,ASSLGGTSGGQETQY
TRBJ1-5,TRBV19,ASSRLVGQGNNQPQH
TRBJ2-1,TRBV5-1,ASSGGLVANEQF
TRBJ1-5,TRBV3-1/TRBV3-2,ASSQGTGTRGAQH